This TCR beta chain was recorded in a study of CD8+CD57+ T cells in acquired aplastic anemia. Study overall: Sorted CD4+ and CD8+ cells yielded DNA averaging roughly 3.3 ug. Among healthy donors, CD4+ cells averaged about 9.9 million reads. Whole-study findings and limits: Patient and control CD8+ Simpson's diversity was not significantly different. Overlap between patients and controls comprised 25 to 30 CD8+ CDR3 sequences.

It was genomic DNA that served as the template for profiling TCR beta VDJ and CDR3. TCRdb redid the calling of the reads with MiXCR, one entry per CDR3 protein. The sample has about 190,000 distinct CDR3 sequences, roughly half seen once; the top ten hold 16%. This CDR3 contains 11 residues. Germline CDR1 reads MNHEY; CDR2 reads SVGEGT. The V end lost 5 bases, the J end lost 3 bases, and 5 bases lay between the germline ends. This clonotype showed up many times. Its antigen is still unknown. The chain recombines TRBV6-2 or TRBV6-3 with TRBJ2-7; no definite D call. Sequenced: sorted CD4+, CD8+, or CD8+CD57+ T cells (not recorded which) from PBMCs. This TCR was recovered from a human donor in good health, serving as a control. This chain's CDR3 is CASSHNYEQYF. CDR3 bases: TGTGCCAGCAGTCACAACTACGAGCAGTACTTC.